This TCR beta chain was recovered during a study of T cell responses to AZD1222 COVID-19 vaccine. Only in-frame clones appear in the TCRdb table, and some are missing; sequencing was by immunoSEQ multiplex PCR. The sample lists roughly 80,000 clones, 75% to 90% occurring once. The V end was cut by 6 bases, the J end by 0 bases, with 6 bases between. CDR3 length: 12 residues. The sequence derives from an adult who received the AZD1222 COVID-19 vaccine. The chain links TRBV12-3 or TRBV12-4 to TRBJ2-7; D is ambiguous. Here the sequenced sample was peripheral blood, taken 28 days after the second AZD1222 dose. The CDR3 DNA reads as TGTGCCAGCAGAAGGAGCTCCTACGAGCAGTACTTC. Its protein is CASRRSSYEQYF.